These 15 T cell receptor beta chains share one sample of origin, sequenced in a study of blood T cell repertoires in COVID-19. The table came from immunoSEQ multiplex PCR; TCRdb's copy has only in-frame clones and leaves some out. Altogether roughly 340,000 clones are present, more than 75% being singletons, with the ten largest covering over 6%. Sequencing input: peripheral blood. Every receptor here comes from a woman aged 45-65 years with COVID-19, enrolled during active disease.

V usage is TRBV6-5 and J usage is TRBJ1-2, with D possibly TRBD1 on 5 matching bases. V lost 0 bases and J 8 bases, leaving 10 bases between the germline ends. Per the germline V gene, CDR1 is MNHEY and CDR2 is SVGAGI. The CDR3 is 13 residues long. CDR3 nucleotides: TGTGCCAGCAGTTACTCGAGCGGGGACGGCTACACCTTC. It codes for CASSYSSGDGYTF.

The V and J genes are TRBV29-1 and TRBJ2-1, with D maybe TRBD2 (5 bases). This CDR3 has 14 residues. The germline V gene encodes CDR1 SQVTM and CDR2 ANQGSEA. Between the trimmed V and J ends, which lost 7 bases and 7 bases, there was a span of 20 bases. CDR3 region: CSAASRSGWNEQFF. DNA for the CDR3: TGCAGCGCCGCTTCCAGATCGGGGTGGAATGAGCAGTTCTTC.

Here the CDR3 reads CATAPGVANYNEQFF. The CDR3 DNA reads as TGTGCCACCGCCCCGGGGGTAGCAAACTACAATGAGCAGTTCTTC. This sequence joins TRBV28 and TRBJ2-1; TRBD2 might be the D (6 bases). Between the trimmed V and J ends, which lost 10 bases and 3 bases, there was a span of 19 bases. The germline V gene has CDR1 MDHEN and CDR2 SYDVKM. The CDR3 spans 15 residues. The full variable domain, completed using reference TRBV28 and TRBJ2-1, is DVKVTQSSRYLVKRTGEKVFLECVQDMDHENMFWYRQDPGLGLRLIYFSYDVKMKEKGDIPEGYSVSREKKERFSLILESASTNQTSMYLCATAPGVANYNEQFFGPGTRLTVL.

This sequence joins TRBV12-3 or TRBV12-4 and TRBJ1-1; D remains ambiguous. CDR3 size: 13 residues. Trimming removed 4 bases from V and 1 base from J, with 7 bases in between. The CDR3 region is CASSSQWNTEAFF. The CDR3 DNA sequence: TGTGCCAGCAGTTCCCAATGGAACACTGAAGCTTTCTTT.

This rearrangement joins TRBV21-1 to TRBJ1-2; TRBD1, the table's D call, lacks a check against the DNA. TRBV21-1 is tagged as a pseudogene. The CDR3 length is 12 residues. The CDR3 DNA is TGTGCCAGCAGCAAACGCAGGGTCGGCTACACCTTC. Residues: CASSKRRVGYTF.

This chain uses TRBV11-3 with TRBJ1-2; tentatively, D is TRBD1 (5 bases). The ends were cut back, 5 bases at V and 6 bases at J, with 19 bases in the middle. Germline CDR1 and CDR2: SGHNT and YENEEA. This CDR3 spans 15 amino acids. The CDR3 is CASSPDRYSSDGYTF. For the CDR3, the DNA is TGTGCCAGCAGCCCAGACAGATATAGCTCGGATGGCTACACCTTC.

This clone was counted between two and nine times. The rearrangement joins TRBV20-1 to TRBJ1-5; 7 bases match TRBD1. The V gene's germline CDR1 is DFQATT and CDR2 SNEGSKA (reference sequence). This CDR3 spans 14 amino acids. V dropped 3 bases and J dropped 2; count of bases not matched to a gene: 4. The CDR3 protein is CSASLGQGNQPQHF. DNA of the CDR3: TGCAGTGCTAGTCTAGGACAGGGCAATCAGCCCCAGCATTTT.

CDR3 loop: CASSEAWGLADNEQFF. CDR3 nucleotide sequence: TGTGCCAGCAGTGAAGCCTGGGGACTAGCAGACAATGAGCAGTTCTTC. The chain carries TRBV2 and TRBJ2-1, with TRBD2 identical over 9 bases. From germline, CDR1 is SNHLY and CDR2 FYNNEI. The CDR3 consists of 16 residues. Trimming removed 0 bases from V and 5 bases from J; junction bases left unmatched: 5.

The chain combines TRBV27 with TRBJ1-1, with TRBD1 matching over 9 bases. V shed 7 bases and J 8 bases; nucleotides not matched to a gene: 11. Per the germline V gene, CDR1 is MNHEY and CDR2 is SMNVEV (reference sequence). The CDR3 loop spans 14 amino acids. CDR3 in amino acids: CASTARDRAYEAFF. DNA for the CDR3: TGTGCCAGCACCGCGAGGGACAGGGCATACGAAGCTTTCTTT.

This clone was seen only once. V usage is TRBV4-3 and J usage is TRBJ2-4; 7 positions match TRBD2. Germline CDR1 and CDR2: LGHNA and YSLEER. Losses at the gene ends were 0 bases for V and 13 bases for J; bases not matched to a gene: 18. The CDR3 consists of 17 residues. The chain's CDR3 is CASSQDTSVRRGSTQYF. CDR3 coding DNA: TGCGCCAGCAGCCAAGACACTTCGGTTCGGCGGGGGTCGACGCAGTACTTC.

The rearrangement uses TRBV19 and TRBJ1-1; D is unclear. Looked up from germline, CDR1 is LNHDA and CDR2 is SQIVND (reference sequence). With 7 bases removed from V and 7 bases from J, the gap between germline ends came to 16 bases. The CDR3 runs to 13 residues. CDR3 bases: TGTGCCAGTAAGGAGCAGTTTAATAATGAAGCTTTCTTT. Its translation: CASKEQFNNEAFF.

The CDR3 bases are TGCGCCAGCAGCTCGGACTTGAGCGGAAACACCATATATTTT. Encoded protein: CASSSDLSGNTIYF. This chain links TRBV5-1 with TRBJ1-3; D gene ambiguous. The germline V and J ends were trimmed by 3 bases and 4 bases, with 11 bases remaining between them. The V gene's germline CDR1 is SGHRS and CDR2 YFSETQ. The CDR3 contains 14 residues.

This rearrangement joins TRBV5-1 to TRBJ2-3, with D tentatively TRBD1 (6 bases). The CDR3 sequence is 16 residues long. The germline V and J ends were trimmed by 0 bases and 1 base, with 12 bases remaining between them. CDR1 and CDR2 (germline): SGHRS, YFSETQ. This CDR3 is CASSLARGVGTDTQYF. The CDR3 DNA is TGCGCCAGCAGCTTGGCCAGGGGTGTCGGCACAGATACGCAGTATTTT.

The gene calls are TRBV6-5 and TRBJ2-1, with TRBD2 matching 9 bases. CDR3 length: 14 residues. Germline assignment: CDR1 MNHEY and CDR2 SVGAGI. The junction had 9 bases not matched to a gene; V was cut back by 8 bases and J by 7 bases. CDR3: CASGTSGRRNEQFF. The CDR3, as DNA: TGTGCCAGCGGCACTAGCGGGCGGAGGAATGAGCAGTTCTTC.

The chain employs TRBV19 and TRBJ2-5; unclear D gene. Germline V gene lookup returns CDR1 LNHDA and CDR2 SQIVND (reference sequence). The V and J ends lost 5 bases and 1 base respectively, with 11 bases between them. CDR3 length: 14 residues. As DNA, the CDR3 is TGTGCCAGTAGTCTGGCCTTACGCCAAGAGACCCAGTACTTC. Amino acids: CASSLALRQETQYF.